At least ten counts were recorded for the clone carrying this T cell receptor (beta chain). This entry belongs to a study of regulatory T cells in long-lasting Graves disease. Assembly of TCR beta libraries relied on iRepertoire HTBI primers together with Arm-PCR of CDR3 regions. TCRdb re-called the multiplex PCR reads through MiXCR, storing one row per CDR3 protein. Of just over 600,000 distinct CDR3 sequences listed, roughly 15% are singletons. Specified time point: newly diagnosed GD, antithyroid drugs for less than 3 months. Extracted RNA from PBMCs served as the source of the TCR library. V trimming: 7 bases; J trimming: 7 bases; junction bases outside the gene matches: 10. CDR3 length: 14 amino acids. CDR1 and CDR2 (germline): SGHTA, FQGNSA. The sample was also reused in another study, on T cells in Graves' hyperthyroidism and ophthalmopathy.

The chain joins TRBV7-2 to TRBJ1-1; 9 nucleotides align to TRBD1. The specimen was peripheral blood mononuclear cells (PBMCs), collected at new diagnosis, from a patient treated with antithyroid drugs. This receptor was identified in a woman between 25 and 40 years old with Graves disease. CDR3 in DNA: TGTGCCAGCACCGACAAGTGGACAGGGGATGAAGCTTTCTTT. Encoded protein: CASTDKWTGDEAFF.